Listed below are T cell receptor beta chains from one sample, sequenced in a study of patients and donors after allogeneic stem cell transplantation. One entry per CDR3 protein, called by TCRdb with MiXCR from the RT-PCR reads. The data hold about a million distinct CDR3 sequences, with 18% observed a single time. Source material: blood, either unsorted or a sorted T cell fraction (not recorded which). Receptors were obtained from a human donor who was either an allogeneic HSCT recipient or a stem cell or donor lymphocyte infusion donor (not recorded which). It is not recorded whose cells these are; they may come from a transplant donor. CDR3s include the opening cysteine and the closing phenylalanine or tryptophan. Fields, in order: clone size, V gene, D gene, J gene, CDR3 protein, CDR3 DNA. The D gene is left open where the match is weak. Part of the rows lack a size; the others show once, few, many or a class for expanded clones.

NA	TRBV4-1	NA	TRBJ2-1	CASSQDQLSYNEQFF	TGCGCCAGCAGCCAAGACCAGCTCTCCTACAATGAGCAGTTCTTC
NA	TRBV27	TRBD2	TRBJ2-2	CASRTSGKTGELFF	TGTGCCAGCAGGACTAGCGGGAAGACCGGGGAGCTGTTTTTT
few	TRBV7-3	NA	TRBJ2-5	CASSNRVRETQYF	TGTGCCAGCAGCAACCGGGTCCGCGAGACCCAGTACTTC
NA	TRBV12-5	TRBD2	TRBJ2-7	CASGIIGTIRDRKNLYEQYF	TGTGCTAGTGGTATCATTGGGACTATCCGGGACCGCAAAAACCTGTACGAGCAGTACTTC
few	TRBV20-1	TRBD1	TRBJ1-3	CSARVQGQGTNTIYF	TGCAGTGCTAGAGTTCAGGGACAGGGGACAAACACCATATATTTT
NA	TRBV25-1	NA	TRBJ1-2	CASSRGSVNYGYTF	TGTGCCAGCAGTAGGGGTTCGGTTAACTATGGCTACACCTTC
NA	TRBV19	NA	TRBJ1-2	CASSISLSYGYTF	TGTGCCAGTAGTATTTCCCTAAGCTATGGCTACACCTTC
NA	TRBV11-2	NA	TRBJ2-1	CAKWEPSTYNEQFF	TGTGCCAAATGGGAGCCCAGCACCTACAATGAGCAGTTCTTC
few	TRBV24-1	NA	TRBJ1-2	CATSDPGMGYGYTF	TGTGCCACCAGTGATCCGGGTATGGGCTATGGCTACACCTTC
NA	TRBV19	NA	TRBJ2-7	CAVFLLSYEQYF	TGTGCCGTGTTTCTTCTTTCCTACGAGCAGTACTTC
NA	TRBV21-1	NA	TRBJ2-7	CASSKGVPNCEQYF	TGTGCCAGCAGCAAAGGCGTCCCCAATTGCGAGCAGTACTTC
few	TRBV29-1	TRBD1	TRBJ2-7	CSVAAKQGASYEQYF	TGCAGCGTCGCCGCAAAACAGGGGGCTAGCTACGAGCAGTACTTC
NA	TRBV7-2	TRBD1	TRBJ1-1	CASSSNQGGVNTEAFF	TGTGCCAGCAGCTCGAATCAGGGGGGGGTGAACACTGAAGCTTTCTTT
NA	TRBV14	TRBD2	TRBJ2-5	CASSPLAGLQETQYF	TGTGCCAGCAGCCCACTAGCGGGATTGCAGGAGACCCAGTACTTC
few	TRBV6-5	TRBD2	TRBJ2-3	CASSYMTSGYSTDTQYF	TGTGCCAGCAGTTACATGACTAGCGGATATAGCACAGATACGCAGTATTTT
NA	TRBV7-9	NA	TRBJ2-7	CASSSGGGTAYEQYF	TGTGCCAGCAGCTCCGGCGGAGGGACAGCCTACGAGCAGTACTTC
NA	TRBV5-1	NA	TRBJ1-1	CASSLGSLGSNTEAFF	TGCGCCAGCAGCTTGGGAAGTCTCGGTAGTAACACTGAAGCTTTCTTT
NA	TRBV20-1	NA	TRBJ1-3	CSAGRTAGSGNTIYF	TGCAGTGCTGGCAGGACAGCGGGCTCTGGAAACACCATATATTTT
NA	TRBV29-1	NA	TRBJ1-2	CSGLTDRPNYGYTF	TGCAGCGGTCTCACCGACAGGCCAAACTATGGCTACACCTTC
NA	TRBV6-1	NA	TRBJ2-7	CASILVGRSYEQYF	TGTGCCAGCATCCTGGTCGGGCGGTCCTACGAGCAGTACTTC
many	TRBV29-1	NA	TRBJ1-1	CSVEGGRRGPEAFF	TGCAGCGTTGAAGGGGGCAGGAGGGGTCCTGAAGCTTTCTTT
few	TRBV7-2	NA	TRBJ2-4	CASSMTDSLAKNIQYF	TGTGCCAGCAGCATGACGGACTCCCTAGCCAAAAACATTCAGTACTTC
NA	TRBV20-1	NA	TRBJ1-1	CSARDPISPRNTEAFF	TGCAGTGCTAGAGATCCGATCAGCCCCCGCAACACTGAAGCTTTCTTT
NA	TRBV6-1	NA	TRBJ2-4	CASSEGLAKNIQYF	TGTGCCAGCAGTGAGGGACTAGCCAAAAACATTCAGTACTTC
NA	TRBV3-1	NA	TRBJ2-2	CASSQVAGKNGELFF	TGTGCCAGCAGCCAGGTCGCGGGAAAGAACGGGGAGCTGTTTTTT
few	TRBV20-1	TRBD1	TRBJ1-6	CSARELQGAGSPLHF	TGCAGTGCTAGAGAATTACAGGGGGCTGGGTCACCCCTCCACTTT
few	TRBV20-1	TRBD1	TRBJ2-7	CSARRDREWF	TGCAGTGCTAGAAGGGACAGGGAATGGTTC
few	TRBV12-3/TRBV12-4	NA	TRBJ1-5	CASSLLARFSNQPQHF	TGTGCCAGCAGTTTATTAGCGCGCTTTAGCAATCAGCCCCAGCATTTT
few	TRBV6-5	TRBD2	TRBJ2-5	CASSYVSGGGKETQYF	TGTGCCAGCAGTTACGTTAGCGGGGGGGGGAAAGAGACCCAGTACTTC
few	TRBV30	TRBD2	TRBJ2-3	CAWSVLAGAGTDTQYF	TGTGCCTGGAGTGTGTTAGCGGGAGCCGGCACAGATACGCAGTATTTT
NA	TRBV9	TRBD2	TRBJ2-7	CASSPIAGNSYEQYF	TGTGCCAGCAGCCCAATAGCGGGCAACTCCTACGAGCAGTACTTC
many	TRBV29-1	TRBD1	TRBJ1-4	CSVEDLRGLGEKLFF	TGCAGCGTTGAAGATCTAAGGGGGCTGGGTGAAAAACTGTTTTTT
few	TRBV5-5	NA	TRBJ1-4	CASSLLVGTRNEKLFF	TGTGCCAGCAGCTTGTTAGTGGGGACACGGAATGAAAAACTGTTTTTT
NA	TRBV7-3	NA	TRBJ2-1	CASSFAGTTYNEQFF	TGTGCCAGCAGCTTCGCCGGGACCACTTACAATGAGCAGTTCTTC
NA	TRBV6-1	TRBD1	TRBJ1-1	CASSPLTGGLTEAFF	TGTGCCAGCAGTCCCCTCACAGGGGGCTTAACTGAAGCTTTCTTT
NA	TRBV7-3	NA	TRBJ2-7	CASSPGSLPDEQYF	TGTGCCAGCAGCCCGGGCTCGCTTCCCGACGAGCAGTACTTC
NA	TRBV5-1	TRBD2	TRBJ2-3	CASGSSGGYGTDTQYF	TGCGCCAGCGGCTCGTCCGGGGGGTACGGCACAGATACGCAGTATTTT
NA	TRBV20-1	TRBD2	TRBJ2-3	CSAKDSGRLADTQYF	TGCAGTGCTAAGGATAGCGGGAGACTGGCAGATACGCAGTATTTT
many	TRBV20-1	NA	TRBJ1-1	CSASDTEAFF	TGCAGTGCTAGCGACACTGAAGCTTTCTTT
NA	TRBV2	NA	TRBJ2-3	CASAAREGTDTQYF	TGTGCCAGTGCTGCCAGGGAGGGCACAGATACGCAGTATTTT
few	TRBV20-1	NA	TRBJ1-5	CSASPWGSLNQPQHF	TGCAGTGCATCCCCTTGGGGGAGCCTAAATCAGCCCCAGCATTTT
few	TRBV12-3/TRBV12-4	NA	TRBJ1-1	CASSLKQTEAFF	TGTGCCAGCAGTTTAAAGCAAACTGAAGCTTTCTTT
NA	TRBV24-1	NA	TRBJ1-2	CATSDSTGRQPSDYGYTF	TGTGCCACCAGTGATTCAACAGGGAGGCAACCTTCCGACTATGGCTACACCTTC
NA	TRBV18	TRBD1	TRBJ2-6	CASSPRDRVFSGANVLTF	TGTGCCAGCTCACCAAGGGACAGGGTTTTTTCTGGGGCCAACGTCCTGACTTTC
NA	TRBV3-1	NA	TRBJ2-5	CASSPEDWGGDLRGTQYF	TGTGCCAGCAGCCCCGAAGATTGGGGGGGCGACCTACGGGGGACCCAGTACTTC
NA	TRBV5-1	NA	TRBJ2-3	CASSLAGQSTDTQYF	TGCGCCAGCAGCTTGGCTGGACAGAGCACAGATACGCAGTATTTT